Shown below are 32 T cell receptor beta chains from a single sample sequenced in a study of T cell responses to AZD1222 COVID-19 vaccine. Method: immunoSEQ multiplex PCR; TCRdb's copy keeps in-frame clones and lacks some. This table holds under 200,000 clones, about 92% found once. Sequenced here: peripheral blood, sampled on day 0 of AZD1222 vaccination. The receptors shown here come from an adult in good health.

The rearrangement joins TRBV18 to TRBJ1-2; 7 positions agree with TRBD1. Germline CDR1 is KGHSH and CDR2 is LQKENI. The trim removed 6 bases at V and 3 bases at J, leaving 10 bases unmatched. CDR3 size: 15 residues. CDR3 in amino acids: CASSPGQTGDYGYTF. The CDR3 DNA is TGTGCCAGCTCCCCGGGACAGACTGGGGACTATGGCTACACCTTC.

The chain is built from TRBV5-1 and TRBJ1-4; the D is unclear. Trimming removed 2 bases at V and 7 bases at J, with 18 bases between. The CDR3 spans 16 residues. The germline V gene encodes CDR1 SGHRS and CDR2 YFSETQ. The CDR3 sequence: CASSFGLSTRVEKLFF. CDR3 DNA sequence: TGCGCCAGCAGCTTTGGACTGTCGACACGGGTTGAAAAACTGTTTTTT. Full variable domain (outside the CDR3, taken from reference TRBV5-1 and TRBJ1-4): KAGVTQTPRYLIKTRGQQVTLSCSPISGHRSVSWYQQTPGQGLQFLFEYFSETQRNKGNFPGRFSGRQFSNSRSEMNVSTLELGDSALYLCASSFGLSTRVEKLFFGSGTQLSVL.

The chain's CDR3 is CATSLDRVQETQYF. The CDR3 bases are TGTGCCACCAGCTTGGACAGGGTCCAAGAGACCCAGTACTTC. V gene TRBV15 combines with J gene TRBJ2-5; 8 bases match TRBD1. Germline V gene sequence: CDR1 LNHNV, CDR2 YYDKDF (reference sequence). With 5 bases clipped from V and 1 base from J, the junction kept 3 bases outside the gene matches. This CDR3 is 14 amino acids long. The full variable domain, in which reference TRBV15 and TRBJ2-5 provide the parts outside the CDR3, is DAMVIQNPRYQVTQFGKPVTLSCSQTLNHNVMYWYQQKSSQAPKLLFHYYDKDFNNEADTPDNFQSRRPNTSFCFLDIRSPGLGDTAMYLCATSLDRVQETQYFGPGTRLLVL.

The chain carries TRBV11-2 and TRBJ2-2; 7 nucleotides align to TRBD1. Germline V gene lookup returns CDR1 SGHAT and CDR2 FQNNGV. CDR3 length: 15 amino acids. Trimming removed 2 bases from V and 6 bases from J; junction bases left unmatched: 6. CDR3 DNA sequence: TGTGCCAGCAGCTTACTCGCAGGGGGATCCGGGGAGCTGTTTTTT. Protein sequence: CASSLLAGGSGELFF.

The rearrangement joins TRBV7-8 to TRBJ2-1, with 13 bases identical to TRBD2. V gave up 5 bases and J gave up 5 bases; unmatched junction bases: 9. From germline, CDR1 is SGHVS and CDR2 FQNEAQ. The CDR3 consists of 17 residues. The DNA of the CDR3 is TGTGCCAGCAGCACAGATAGGACTAGCGGGAGCCACAATGAGCAGTTCTTC. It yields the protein CASSTDRTSGSHNEQFF.

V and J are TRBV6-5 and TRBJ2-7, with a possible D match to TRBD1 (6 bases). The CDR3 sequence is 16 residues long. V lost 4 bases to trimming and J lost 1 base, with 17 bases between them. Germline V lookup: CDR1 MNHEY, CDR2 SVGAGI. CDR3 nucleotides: TGTGCCAGCAGTTCAGTGGGCAGGGGATCATCCTACGAGCAGTACTTC. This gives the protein CASSSVGRGSSYEQYF.

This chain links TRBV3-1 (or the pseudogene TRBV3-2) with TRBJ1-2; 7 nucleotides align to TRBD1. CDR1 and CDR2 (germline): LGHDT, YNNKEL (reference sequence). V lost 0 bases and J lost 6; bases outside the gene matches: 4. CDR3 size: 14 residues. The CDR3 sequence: CASSQDGQEDGYTF. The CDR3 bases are TGTGCCAGCAGCCAAGACGGACAGGAGGATGGCTACACCTTC.

CDR3 sequence: CASRRTGGSYNEQFF. The CDR3 DNA follows: TGCGCCAGCAGGAGAACAGGGGGCAGCTACAATGAGCAGTTCTTC. The chain employs TRBV5-1 and TRBJ2-1, with 9 bases lining up with TRBD1. CDR3 length: 15 amino acids. V was clipped by 5 bases and J by 3 bases; unmatched bases: 6. Germline V gene lookup returns CDR1 SGHRS and CDR2 YFSETQ.

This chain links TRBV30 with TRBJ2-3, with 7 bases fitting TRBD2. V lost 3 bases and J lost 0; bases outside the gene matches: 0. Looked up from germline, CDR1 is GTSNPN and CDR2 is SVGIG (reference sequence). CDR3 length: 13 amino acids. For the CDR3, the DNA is TGTGCCTGGAGAGCGGGGAGCACAGATACGCAGTATTTT. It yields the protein CAWRAGSTDTQYF.

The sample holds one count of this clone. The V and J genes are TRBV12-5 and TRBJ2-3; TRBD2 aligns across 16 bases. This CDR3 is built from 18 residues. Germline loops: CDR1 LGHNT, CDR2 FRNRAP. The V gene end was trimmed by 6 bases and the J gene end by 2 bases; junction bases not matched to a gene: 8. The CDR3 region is CASGRGLAGGGATDTQYF. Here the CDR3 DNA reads TGTGCTAGTGGCAGGGGACTAGCGGGAGGGGGTGCCACAGATACGCAGTATTTT.

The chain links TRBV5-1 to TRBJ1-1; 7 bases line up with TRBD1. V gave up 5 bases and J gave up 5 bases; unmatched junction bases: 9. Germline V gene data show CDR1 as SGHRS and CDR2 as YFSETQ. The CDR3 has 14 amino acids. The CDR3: CASSAGGFGTEAFF. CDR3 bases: TGCGCCAGCAGTGCAGGGGGGTTTGGGACTGAAGCTTTCTTT. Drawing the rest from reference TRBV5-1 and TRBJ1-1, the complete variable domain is KAGVTQTPRYLIKTRGQQVTLSCSPISGHRSVSWYQQTPGQGLQFLFEYFSETQRNKGNFPGRFSGRQFSNSRSEMNVSTLELGDSALYLCASSAGGFGTEAFFGQGTRLTVV.

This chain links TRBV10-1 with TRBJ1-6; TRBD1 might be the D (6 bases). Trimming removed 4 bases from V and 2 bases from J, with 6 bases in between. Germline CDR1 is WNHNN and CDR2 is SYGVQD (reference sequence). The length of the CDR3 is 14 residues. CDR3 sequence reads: CASSGTAYNSPLHF. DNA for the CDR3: TGCGCCAGCAGTGGGACAGCCTATAATTCACCCCTCCACTTT.

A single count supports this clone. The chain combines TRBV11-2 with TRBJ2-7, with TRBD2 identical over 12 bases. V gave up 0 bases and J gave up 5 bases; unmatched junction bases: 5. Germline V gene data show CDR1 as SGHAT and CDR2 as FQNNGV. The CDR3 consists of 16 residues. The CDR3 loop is CASSLEPSGGADEQYF. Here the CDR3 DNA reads TGTGCCAGCAGCTTAGAACCTAGCGGGGGGGCCGACGAGCAGTACTTC. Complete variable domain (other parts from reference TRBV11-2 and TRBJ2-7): EAGVAQSPRYKIIEKRQSVAFWCNPISGHATLYWYQQILGQGPKLLIQFQNNGVVDDSQLPKDRFSAERLKGVDSTLKIQPAKLEDSAVYLCASSLEPSGGADEQYFGPGTRLTVT.

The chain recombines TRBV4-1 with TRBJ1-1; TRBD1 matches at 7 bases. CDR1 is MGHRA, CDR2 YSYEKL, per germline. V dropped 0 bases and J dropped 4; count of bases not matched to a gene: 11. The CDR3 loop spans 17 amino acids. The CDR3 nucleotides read TGCGCCAGCAGCCAAGATAGCAGGGGGGTTCCGACCACTGAAGCTTTCTTT. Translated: CASSQDSRGVPTTEAFF.

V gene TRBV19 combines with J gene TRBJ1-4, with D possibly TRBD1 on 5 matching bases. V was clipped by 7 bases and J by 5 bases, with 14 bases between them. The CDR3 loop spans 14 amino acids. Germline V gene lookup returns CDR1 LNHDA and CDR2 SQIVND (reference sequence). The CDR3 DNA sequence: TGTGCCAGTACAAACGGGGGAAACAATGAAAAACTGTTTTTT. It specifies CASTNGGNNEKLFF. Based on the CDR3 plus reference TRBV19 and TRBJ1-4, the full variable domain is DGGITQSPKYLFRKEGQNVTLSCEQNLNHDAMYWYRQDPGQGLRLIYYSQIVNDFQKGDIAEGYSVSREKKESFPLTVTSAQKNPTAFYLCASTNGGNNEKLFFGSGTQLSVL.

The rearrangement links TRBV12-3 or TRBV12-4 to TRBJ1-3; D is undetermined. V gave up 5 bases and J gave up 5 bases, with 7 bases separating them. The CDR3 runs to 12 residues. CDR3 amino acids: CASSTQRNTIYF. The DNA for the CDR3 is TGTGCCAGCAGTACACAGCGAAACACCATATATTTT.

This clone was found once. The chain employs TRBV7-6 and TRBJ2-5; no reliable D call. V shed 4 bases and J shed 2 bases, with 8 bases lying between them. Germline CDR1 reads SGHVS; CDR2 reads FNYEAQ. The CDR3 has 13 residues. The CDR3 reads CASSSMGQETQYF. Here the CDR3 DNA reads TGTGCCAGCAGCTCCATGGGGCAAGAGACCCAGTACTTC.

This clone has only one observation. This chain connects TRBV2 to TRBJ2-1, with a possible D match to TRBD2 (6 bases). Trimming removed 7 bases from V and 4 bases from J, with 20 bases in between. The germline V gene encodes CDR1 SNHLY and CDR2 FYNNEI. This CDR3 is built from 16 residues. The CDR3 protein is CASNFPGTGGYNEQFF. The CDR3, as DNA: TGTGCCAGCAACTTTCCCGGGACTGGCGGGTACAATGAGCAGTTCTTC.

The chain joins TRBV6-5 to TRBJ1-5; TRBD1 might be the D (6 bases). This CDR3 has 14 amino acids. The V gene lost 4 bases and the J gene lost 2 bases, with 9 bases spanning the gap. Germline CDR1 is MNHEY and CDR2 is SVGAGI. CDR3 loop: CASSFEGGNQPQHF. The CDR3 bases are TGTGCCAGCAGTTTCGAGGGGGGCAATCAGCCCCAGCATTTT.

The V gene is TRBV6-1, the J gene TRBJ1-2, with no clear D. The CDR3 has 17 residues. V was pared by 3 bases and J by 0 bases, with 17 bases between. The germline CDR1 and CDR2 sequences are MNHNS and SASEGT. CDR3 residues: CASSDYLRQPPNYGYTF. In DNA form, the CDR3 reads TGTGCCAGCAGTGACTATTTGAGGCAGCCCCCTAACTATGGCTACACCTTC.

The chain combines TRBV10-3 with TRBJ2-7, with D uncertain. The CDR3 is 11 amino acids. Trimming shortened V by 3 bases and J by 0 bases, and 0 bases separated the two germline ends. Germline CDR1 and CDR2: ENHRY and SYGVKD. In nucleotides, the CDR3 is TGTGCCATCAGTGACTCCTACGAGCAGTACTTC. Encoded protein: CAISDSYEQYF.

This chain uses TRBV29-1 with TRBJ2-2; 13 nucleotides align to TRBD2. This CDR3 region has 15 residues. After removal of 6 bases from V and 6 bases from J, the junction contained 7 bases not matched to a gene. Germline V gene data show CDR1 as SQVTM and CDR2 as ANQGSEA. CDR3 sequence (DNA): TGCAGCGTACCTGGACTAGCGGGAGCTTCCGGGGAGCTGTTTTTT. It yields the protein CSVPGLAGASGELFF.

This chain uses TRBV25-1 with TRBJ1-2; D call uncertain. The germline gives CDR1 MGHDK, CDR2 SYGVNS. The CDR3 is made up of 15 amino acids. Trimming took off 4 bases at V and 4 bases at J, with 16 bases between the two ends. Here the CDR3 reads CASSGPSHRPYGYTF. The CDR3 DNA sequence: TGTGCCAGCAGTGGCCCCTCACATCGTCCCTATGGCTACACCTTC.

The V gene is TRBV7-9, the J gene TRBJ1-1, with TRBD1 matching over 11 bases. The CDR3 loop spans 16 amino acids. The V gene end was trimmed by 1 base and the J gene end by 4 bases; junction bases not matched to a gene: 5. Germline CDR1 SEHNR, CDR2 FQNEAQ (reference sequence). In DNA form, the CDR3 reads TGTGCCAGCAGCTTAGGAGGGACAGGGGGGTTCACTGAAGCTTTCTTT. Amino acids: CASSLGGTGGFTEAFF.

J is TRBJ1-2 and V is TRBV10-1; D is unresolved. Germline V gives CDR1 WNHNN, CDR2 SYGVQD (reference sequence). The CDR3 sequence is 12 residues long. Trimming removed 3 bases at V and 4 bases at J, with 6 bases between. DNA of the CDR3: TGCGCCAGCAGTGACAGATCCTATGGCTACACCTTC. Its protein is CASSDRSYGYTF.

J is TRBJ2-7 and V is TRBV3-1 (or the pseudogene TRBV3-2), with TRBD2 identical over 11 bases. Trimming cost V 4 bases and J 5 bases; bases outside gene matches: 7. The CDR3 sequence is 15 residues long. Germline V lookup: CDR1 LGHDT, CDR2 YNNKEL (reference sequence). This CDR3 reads CASSPSSGGMNEQYF. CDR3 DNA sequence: TGTGCCAGCAGCCCGTCTAGCGGGGGGATGAACGAGCAGTACTTC.

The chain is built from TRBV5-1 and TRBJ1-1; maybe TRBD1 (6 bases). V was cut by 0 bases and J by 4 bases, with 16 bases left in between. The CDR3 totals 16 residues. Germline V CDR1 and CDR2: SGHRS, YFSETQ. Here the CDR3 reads CASSLGWGRLGTEAFF. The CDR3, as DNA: TGCGCCAGCAGCTTGGGATGGGGGCGTTTGGGCACTGAAGCTTTCTTT.

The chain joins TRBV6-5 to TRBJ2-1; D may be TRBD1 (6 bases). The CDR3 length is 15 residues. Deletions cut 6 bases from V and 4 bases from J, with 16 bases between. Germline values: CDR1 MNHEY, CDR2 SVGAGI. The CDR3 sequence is CASRQGLGDYNEQFF. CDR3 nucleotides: TGTGCCAGCAGACAGGGTTTGGGGGATTACAATGAGCAGTTCTTC.

The CDR3 bases are TGTGCCAGCAGTTTATTACAGGGAGGGACTGAAGCTTTCTTT. Protein product: CASSLLQGGTEAFF. The gene calls are TRBV27 and TRBJ1-1, with D perhaps matching TRBD1 (6 bases). V lost 1 base, J lost 5 bases, and 11 bases lay in between. The CDR3 is 14 amino acids. CDR1 is MNHEY, CDR2 SMNVEV, per germline (reference sequence).

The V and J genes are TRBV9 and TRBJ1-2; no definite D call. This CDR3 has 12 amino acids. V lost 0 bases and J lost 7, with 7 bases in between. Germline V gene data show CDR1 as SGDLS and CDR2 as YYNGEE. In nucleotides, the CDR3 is TGTGCCAGCAGCGTAGTGGGGTTTGGCTACACCTTC. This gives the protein CASSVVGFGYTF.

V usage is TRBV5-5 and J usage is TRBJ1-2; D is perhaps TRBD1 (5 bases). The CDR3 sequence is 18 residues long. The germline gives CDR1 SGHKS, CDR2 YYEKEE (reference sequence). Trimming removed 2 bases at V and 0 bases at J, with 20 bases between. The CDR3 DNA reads TGTGCCAGCAGCTTTTCCCCTATTCGGGGCATATCTAACTATGGCTACACCTTC. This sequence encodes CASSFSPIRGISNYGYTF.

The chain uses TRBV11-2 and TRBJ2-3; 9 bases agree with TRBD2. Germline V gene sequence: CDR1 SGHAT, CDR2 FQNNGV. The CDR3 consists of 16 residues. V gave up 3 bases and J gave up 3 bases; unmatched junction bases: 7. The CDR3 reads CASSLGLAGSTDTQYF. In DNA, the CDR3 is TGTGCCAGCAGCTTGGGTCTAGCGGGGAGTACAGATACGCAGTATTTT. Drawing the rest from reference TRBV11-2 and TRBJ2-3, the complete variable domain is EAGVAQSPRYKIIEKRQSVAFWCNPISGHATLYWYQQILGQGPKLLIQFQNNGVVDDSQLPKDRFSAERLKGVDSTLKIQPAKLEDSAVYLCASSLGLAGSTDTQYFGPGTRLTVL.